The 20 T cell receptor beta chains in this list originate from one sample, sequenced in a study of Ad26.COV2.S vaccination and SARS-CoV-2 variants. Indicated treatment: about 20 received Ad26.COV2.S at low or high dose, single or two shots; several received placebo; per-sample allocation not given. Samples were taken on day 63 after the first vaccine or placebo injection. Libraries were prepared by immunoSEQ multiplex PCR; TCRdb keeps only in-frame clonotypes and omits some of them. The data show approximately 480,000 clones, roughly nine tenths seen once. This material consisted of peripheral blood, taken in a trial of Ad26.COV2.S vaccine versus placebo. These receptors all come from a person aged 18-65 years who received the Ad26.COV2.S COVID-19 vaccine or a placebo.

Of note for this clone: Distinct nucleotide sequences in the sample also encode this CDR3. The V call is TRBV30, the J call TRBJ1-1; the D gene is possibly TRBD1 (5 bases). Germline V gene lookup returns CDR1 GTSNPN and CDR2 SVGIG (reference sequence). This CDR3 is 10 amino acids long. Trimming removed 5 bases from V and 4 bases from J, with 5 bases in between. The CDR3 DNA reads as TGTGCCTGGGGGGGCACTGAAGCTTTCTTT. Translating it yields CAWGGTEAFF.

A few counts support this clone. This chain joins TRBV5-1 and TRBJ2-1, with D possibly being TRBD2 (5 bases). The CDR3 is 17 residues long. V dropped 0 bases and J dropped 3 bases, with 16 bases sitting between them. Germline values: CDR1 SGHRS, CDR2 YFSETQ. CDR3 DNA sequence: TGCGCCAGCAGCTTGGGATCGGCGGGCTCCTACTACAATGAGCAGTTCTTC. This gives the protein CASSLGSAGSYYNEQFF.

The gene calls are TRBV9 and TRBJ1-4; D is perhaps TRBD1 (5 bases). Germline CDR1 SGDLS, CDR2 YYNGEE. CDR3 length: 15 residues. Trimming pared 4 bases from V and 2 bases from J, leaving 12 bases between. The CDR3 region is CASSPEGSTNEKLFF. DNA for the CDR3: TGTGCCAGCAGCCCCGAGGGGTCTACTAATGAAAAACTGTTTTTT.

The J gene is TRBJ2-3, the V gene TRBV28; 9 nucleotides align to TRBD2. Germline loops: CDR1 MDHEN, CDR2 SYDVKM. The junction had 9 bases not matched to a gene; V was cut back by 4 bases and J by 4 bases. The CDR3 loop spans 16 amino acids. The CDR3 region has the DNA TGTGCCAGCAGTTCTCATAGCGGGAGACCCCCAGATACGCAGTATTTT. Translating it yields CASSSHSGRPPDTQYF.

This chain uses TRBV28 with TRBJ1-1; possibly TRBD1 for D (6 bases). The CDR3 contains 12 residues. V shed 1 base and J shed 7 bases, with 7 bases lying between them. Germline CDR1 is MDHEN and CDR2 is SYDVKM. CDR3: CASSLYRDEAFF. Written as DNA, the CDR3 is TGTGCCAGCAGTTTATACAGGGATGAAGCTTTCTTT.

V gene TRBV9 combines with J gene TRBJ2-7, with D perhaps matching TRBD2 (6 bases). V was pared by 2 bases and J by 5 bases, with 11 bases between. Germline CDR1 SGDLS, CDR2 YYNGEE. The CDR3 totals 13 residues. This chain's CDR3 is CASSVRGEDEQYF. The CDR3 DNA reads as TGTGCCAGCAGCGTCCGAGGGGAGGACGAGCAGTACTTC.

The V gene is TRBV15, the J gene TRBJ1-1; possible D gene TRBD1, 5 bases. Trimming took 0 bases from V and 4 from J, leaving 15 bases between them. CDR1 and CDR2 from the germline V gene are LNHNV and YYDKDF (reference sequence). The CDR3 has 16 residues. The CDR3: CATSREPQGRGTEAFF. The CDR3, as DNA: TGTGCCACCAGCAGAGAACCCCAGGGAAGGGGCACTGAAGCTTTCTTT.

A remark on this clone: This same CDR3 is encoded by further DNA sequences in the sample. The V call is TRBV19, the J call TRBJ2-2; D not certain. The CDR3 totals 13 residues. V dropped 6 bases and J dropped 2 bases, with 7 bases sitting between them. The germline V gene has CDR1 LNHDA and CDR2 SQIVND (reference sequence). DNA for the CDR3: TGTGCCAGTAGGACCGGAAACACCGGGGAGCTGTTTTTT. This translates into CASRTGNTGELFF.

The rearrangement uses TRBV9 and TRBJ1-6; a weak D match, TRBD1 (5 bases). Germline-derived CDR1 and CDR2 are SGDLS and YYNGEE. Trimming left V 7 bases short and J 2 bases short, with 13 bases between. CDR3 length: 15 residues. CDR3 nucleotide sequence: TGTGCCAGCGGGGAAGGGGCGACCTATAATTCACCCCTCCACTTT. It encodes CASGEGATYNSPLHF. Together with reference TRBV9 and TRBJ1-6, the CDR3 gives the full variable domain: DSGVTQTPKHLITATGQRVTLRCSPRSGDLSVYWYQQSLDQGLQFLIQYYNGEERAKGNILERFSAQQFPDLHSELNLSSLELGDSALYFCASGEGATYNSPLHFGNGTRLTVT.

V usage is TRBV11-2 and J usage is TRBJ2-5, with TRBD2 matching 9 bases. The CDR3 has 16 residues. Looked up from germline, CDR1 is SGHAT and CDR2 is FQNNGV. With 3 bases clipped from V and 2 bases from J, the junction kept 7 bases outside the gene matches. The CDR3 coding sequence is TGTGCCAGCAGCTTGGGGCCGGCGGGAGGGCAAGAGACCCAGTACTTC. This sequence encodes CASSLGPAGGQETQYF.

The chain carries TRBV18 and TRBJ1-4; 7 positions agree with TRBD1. The CDR3 is 15 residues long. Per the germline V gene, CDR1 is KGHSH and CDR2 is LQKENI. The junction had 7 bases not matched to a gene; V was cut back by 6 bases and J by 3 bases. The CDR3 here is CASSRLQGANEKLFF. The CDR3 DNA is TGTGCCAGCTCTCGACTCCAGGGGGCTAATGAAAAACTGTTTTTT.

The J gene is TRBJ2-7, the V gene TRBV5-6; D might be TRBD1 (5 bases). The ends were cut back, 2 bases at V and 2 bases at J, with 11 bases in the middle. Germline V gives CDR1 SGHDT, CDR2 YYEEEE. The CDR3 is 14 residues long. The CDR3 protein is CASSLNTGTYEQYF. In DNA form, the CDR3 reads TGTGCCAGCAGCTTAAATACAGGTACCTACGAGCAGTACTTC.

J is TRBJ1-5 and V is TRBV6-2 or TRBV6-3; TRBD1 agrees at 7 bases. CDR3 length equals 19 residues. V lost 6 bases, J lost 2 bases, and 19 bases stayed unmatched. Germline CDR1 reads MNHEY; CDR2 reads SVGEGT. CDR3 coding DNA: TGTGCCAGCAGCCCGGCAGGGGGACGGGCTATATTGGGCAATCAGCCCCAGCATTTT. As protein: CASSPAGGRAILGNQPQHF.

This rearrangement joins TRBV6-2 or TRBV6-3 to TRBJ2-5; the D gene is possibly TRBD2 (6 bases). Germline-derived CDR1 and CDR2 are MNHEY and SVGEGT. The CDR3 loop spans 16 amino acids. Trimming shortened V by 3 bases and J by 5 bases, and 19 bases separated the two germline ends. CDR3: CASSYPADPGRETQYF. The CDR3 DNA reads as TGTGCCAGCAGTTATCCCGCGGACCCTGGGAGGGAGACCCAGTACTTC.

The chain has TRBV11-2 and TRBJ2-1; the D is unclear. Per the germline V gene, CDR1 is SGHAT and CDR2 is FQNNGV. Trimming pared 5 bases from V and 5 bases from J, leaving 19 bases between. The CDR3 loop spans 16 amino acids. CDR3 residues: CASSVRTVAQNNEQFF. CDR3 DNA: TGTGCCAGCAGCGTCCGAACCGTCGCGCAGAACAATGAGCAGTTCTTC.

The V gene is TRBV19, the J gene TRBJ2-3; the match to TRBD2 covers 11 bases. J was trimmed by 3 bases and V by 1 base; bases with no gene match: 6. This CDR3 region has 17 residues. Germline lookup yields CDR1 LNHDA and CDR2 SQIVND (reference sequence). CDR3 protein: CASSIGGTSGKTDTQYF. The DNA of the CDR3 is TGTGCCAGTAGTATAGGGGGGACTAGCGGAAAAACAGATACGCAGTATTTT.

The rearrangement links TRBV2 to TRBJ1-1; possible D gene TRBD1, 5 bases. Trimming removed 7 bases from V and 1 base from J, with 10 bases in between. The CDR3 length is 13 residues. The germline V gene encodes CDR1 SNHLY and CDR2 FYNNEI. The CDR3 DNA reads as TGTGCCAGCACAGGGTCACAGAACACTGAAGCTTTCTTT. Translated: CASTGSQNTEAFF.

This clone is a singleton in its sample. The chain has TRBV30 and TRBJ2-1, with D possibly TRBD1 on 5 matching bases. This CDR3 comprises 14 residues. Germline CDR1 is GTSNPN and CDR2 is SVGIG (reference sequence). Trimming cost V 0 bases and J 12 bases, with 18 bases left between them. The CDR3 region is CAWSVLGPPSVQFF. The CDR3 DNA reads TGTGCCTGGAGTGTACTGGGGCCACCAAGCGTGCAGTTCTTC.

This chain links TRBV24-1 with TRBJ2-1, with no clear D. The CDR3 covers 14 residues. Trimming took off 3 bases at V and 8 bases at J, with 13 bases between the two ends. Germline CDR1 is KGHDR and CDR2 is SFDVKD. CDR3 residues: CATSDPAVGDEQFF. CDR3 sequence (DNA): TGTGCCACCAGTGATCCCGCTGTCGGCGATGAGCAGTTCTTC.

V gene TRBV9 combines with J gene TRBJ2-6, with D possibly called TRBD1 or TRBD2 (5 bases each). Germline V CDR1 and CDR2: SGDLS, YYNGEE. The germline V and J ends were trimmed by 0 bases and 11 bases, with 15 bases remaining between them. The CDR3 has 15 amino acids. CDR3 sequence (DNA): TGTGCCAGCAGCGTAGGGTGGGGGACCGGACACGTCCTGACTTTC. Its protein product is CASSVGWGTGHVLTF.